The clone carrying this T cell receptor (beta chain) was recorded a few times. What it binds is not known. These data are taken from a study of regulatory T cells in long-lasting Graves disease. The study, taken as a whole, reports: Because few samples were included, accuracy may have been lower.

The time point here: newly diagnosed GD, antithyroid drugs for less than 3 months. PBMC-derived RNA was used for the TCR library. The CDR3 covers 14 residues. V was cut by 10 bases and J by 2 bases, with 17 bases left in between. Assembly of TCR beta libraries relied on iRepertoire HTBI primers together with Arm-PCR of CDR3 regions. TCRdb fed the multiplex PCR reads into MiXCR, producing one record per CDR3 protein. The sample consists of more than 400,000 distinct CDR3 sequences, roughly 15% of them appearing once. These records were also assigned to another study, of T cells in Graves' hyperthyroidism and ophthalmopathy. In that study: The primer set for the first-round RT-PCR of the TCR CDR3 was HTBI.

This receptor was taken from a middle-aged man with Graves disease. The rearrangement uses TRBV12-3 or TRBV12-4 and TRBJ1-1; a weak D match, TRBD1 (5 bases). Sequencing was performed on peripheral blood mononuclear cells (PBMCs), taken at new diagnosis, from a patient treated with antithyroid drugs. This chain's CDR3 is CANSRGRGNTEAFF. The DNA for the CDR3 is TGTGCCAACTCTCGGGGCCGGGGCAACACTGAAGCTTTCTTT.